These 28 T cell receptor beta chains came from one sample sequenced in a study of blood T cell repertoires in COVID-19. Libraries were prepared by immunoSEQ multiplex PCR; TCRdb keeps only in-frame clonotypes and omits some of them. The table has about 400,000 clones, approximately 90% seen once. The material sequenced was PBMCs or T cells enriched from blood (not recorded which). These receptors all stem from a woman younger than 35 with acute COVID-19.

The chain is built from TRBV19 and TRBJ1-1; TRBD1 might be the D (6 bases). Looked up from germline, CDR1 is LNHDA and CDR2 is SQIVND (reference sequence). The CDR3 runs 14 residues. V was shortened by 8 bases and J by 0 bases, with 13 bases between the two germline ends. The DNA for the CDR3 is TGTGCCAGTTCGGGACACCCCATGAACACTGAAGCTTTCTTT. Translation gives CASSGHPMNTEAFF.

The chain links TRBV12-3 or TRBV12-4 to TRBJ1-3, with 7 positions matching TRBD1. This CDR3 is 13 amino acids long. The V gene end was trimmed by 5 bases and the J gene end by 7 bases; junction bases not matched to a gene: 5. The CDR3 coding sequence is TGTGCCAGCAGTCCCGTGACAGGGAACACCATATATTTT. This translates into CASSPVTGNTIYF.

The chain is built from TRBV9 and TRBJ1-1, with D perhaps matching TRBD1 (5 bases). There are 10 residues in the CDR3. Trimming pared 7 bases from V and 5 bases from J, leaving 6 bases between. Germline V CDR1 and CDR2: SGDLS, YYNGEE. CDR3 DNA: TGTGCCAGCGGGGGGACTGAAGCTTTCTTT. Residues: CASGGTEAFF.

The chain uses TRBV7-8 and TRBJ1-2; 10 bases line up with TRBD1. The CDR3 runs to 15 residues. V shed 5 bases, J shed 0 bases, and the junction held 3 bases outside the gene matches. Germline loops: CDR1 SGHVS, CDR2 FQNEAQ. The CDR3 coding sequence is TGTGCCAGCAGCGCGGGACAGGGGTCTAACTATGGCTACACCTTC. Its protein is CASSAGQGSNYGYTF.

The V call is TRBV6-5, the J call TRBJ1-5; 10 bases line up with TRBD1. The length of the CDR3 is 14 residues. V dropped 7 bases and J dropped 7; count of bases not matched to a gene: 7. CDR1 and CDR2 from the germline V gene are MNHEY and SVGAGI. The CDR3 DNA reads TGTGCCAGCAAGCGGACAGGGGGAAAGCAGCCCCAGCATTTT. It yields the protein CASKRTGGKQPQHF.

The chain employs TRBV9 and TRBJ1-5, with 7 bases matching TRBD1. The CDR3 is made up of 15 amino acids. V dropped 4 bases and J dropped 2; count of bases not matched to a gene: 6. From germline, CDR1 is SGDLS and CDR2 YYNGEE. The CDR3 reads CASSRQGEGNQPQHF. CDR3 sequence (DNA): TGTGCCAGCAGCAGACAGGGAGAAGGCAATCAGCCCCAGCATTTT.

The V call is TRBV4-1, the J call TRBJ2-1; no firm D call. CDR3 length equals 13 residues. V lost 1 base to trimming and J lost 5 bases, with 6 bases between them. Germline V gives CDR1 MGHRA, CDR2 YSYEKL. CDR3 protein: CASSQAKDNEQFF. The DNA of the CDR3 is TGCGCCAGCAGCCAAGCTAAAGACAATGAGCAGTTCTTC.

This clone was seen more than once but under ten times. The chain carries TRBV19 and TRBJ1-2, with TRBD1 identical over 7 bases. The CDR3 sequence is 13 residues long. The ends lost 4 bases at V and 7 bases at J; junction bases unmatched: 6. CDR1 and CDR2 (germline): LNHDA, SQIVND (reference sequence). The CDR3, as DNA: TGTGCCAGTAGTACCCGGGACAGATTTGGCTACACCTTC. This codes for CASSTRDRFGYTF.

The chain has TRBV5-1 and TRBJ2-1; D gene ambiguous. Germline V CDR1 and CDR2: SGHRS, YFSETQ. V was cut by 3 bases and J by 5 bases, with 12 bases left in between. This CDR3 spans 14 amino acids. CDR3 DNA: TGCGCCAGCAGCTCGGCGGAAAGGAACAATGAGCAGTTCTTC. Protein product: CASSSAERNNEQFF.

V usage is TRBV9 and J usage is TRBJ1-4; the match to TRBD1 covers 8 bases. Germline lookup yields CDR1 SGDLS and CDR2 YYNGEE. CDR3 length: 14 residues. Trimming at V came to 4 bases and at J to 7 bases, leaving 6 bases not matched to a gene. The CDR3 DNA reads as TGTGCCAGCAGCCCACAGGGGGATCTTGAAAAACTGTTTTTT. Translating gives CASSPQGDLEKLFF.

The chain couples TRBV9 to TRBJ1-3; D is undetermined. The CDR3 has 15 residues. The V gene lost 0 bases and the J gene lost 0 bases, with 7 bases spanning the gap. Looked up from germline, CDR1 is SGDLS and CDR2 is YYNGEE. The CDR3 DNA sequence: TGTGCCAGCAGCGTAGGGAGCTCCTCTGGAAACACCATATATTTT. Translating it yields CASSVGSSSGNTIYF.

The rearrangement uses TRBV4-1 and TRBJ1-4, with D possibly being TRBD1 (5 bases). Germline CDR1 and CDR2: MGHRA and YSYEKL. With 4 bases removed from V and 0 bases from J, the gap between germline ends came to 9 bases. CDR3 length: 15 amino acids. The CDR3 nucleotides are TGCGCCAGCAGCCTTATGACAGCAACTAATGAAAAACTGTTTTTT. Translated: CASSLMTATNEKLFF.

This clone was found once. The chain recombines TRBV9 with TRBJ2-3; possible D gene TRBD1, 6 bases. In germline, CDR1 is SGDLS, CDR2 YYNGEE. Trimming pared 4 bases from V and 2 bases from J, leaving 17 bases between. The CDR3 contains 16 residues. The CDR3 protein is CASSMLLSGHTDTQYF. Written as DNA, the CDR3 is TGTGCCAGCAGCATGTTATTATCGGGACACACAGATACGCAGTATTTT.

This clone showed up just once. The V gene is TRBV29-1, the J gene TRBJ2-1, with 10 bases aligning to TRBD2. V lost 6 bases, J lost 7 bases, and 9 bases stayed unmatched. Germline lookup yields CDR1 SQVTM and CDR2 ANQGSEA. There are 14 residues in the CDR3. The CDR3 nucleotides are TGCAGCGTCCTTGGACTAGCGGAAGGGAATGAGCAGTTCTTC. This gives the protein CSVLGLAEGNEQFF.

For this clone: Other DNA sequences of this sample code for an identical CDR3. The chain recombines TRBV4-1 with TRBJ1-5; TRBD1 is a possible D gene (5 bases). Trimming stripped 1 base from V and 4 bases from J, with 8 bases between. Germline CDR1 MGHRA, CDR2 YSYEKL. The length of the CDR3 is 14 residues. This CDR3 reads CASSQVAGNQPQHF. CDR3 DNA: TGCGCCAGCAGCCAAGTGGCAGGGAATCAGCCCCAGCATTTT.

The genes are TRBV7-6 and TRBJ2-1, with 8 nucleotides matching TRBD2. V shed 1 base and J 9 bases; nucleotides not matched to a gene: 11. This CDR3 spans 16 amino acids. Germline V CDR1 and CDR2: SGHVS, FNYEAQ. The CDR3, as DNA: TGTGCCAGCAGCTTAGGGGTTAGCGGGATTGGTTCTGAGCAGTTCTTC. Translating it yields CASSLGVSGIGSEQFF.

This sequence joins TRBV19 and TRBJ2-3; D possibly corresponds to TRBD1 (5 bases). Trimming pared 8 bases from V and 5 bases from J, leaving 11 bases between. This CDR3 is built from 12 residues. Germline-derived CDR1 and CDR2 are LNHDA and SQIVND (reference sequence). The chain's CDR3 is CASSFQGDTQYF. CDR3 bases: TGTGCCAGTTCATTCCAGGGAGATACGCAGTATTTT. Together with reference TRBV19 and TRBJ2-3, the CDR3 gives the full variable domain: DGGITQSPKYLFRKEGQNVTLSCEQNLNHDAMYWYRQDPGQGLRLIYYSQIVNDFQKGDIAEGYSVSREKKESFPLTVTSAQKNPTAFYLCASSFQGDTQYFGPGTRLTVL.

The rearrangement uses TRBV7-6 and TRBJ1-3, with 8 bases lining up with TRBD1. V shed 1 base and J 0 bases; nucleotides not matched to a gene: 8. The CDR3 totals 18 residues. Germline V gene sequence: CDR1 SGHVS, CDR2 FNYEAQ. CDR3 coding DNA: TGTGCCAGCAGCTTAGTGGCCTCGGACAGGGCCTCTGGAAACACCATATATTTT. Translation: CASSLVASDRASGNTIYF.

The sample holds one count of this clone. The chain couples TRBV16 to TRBJ2-5; maybe TRBD2 (5 bases). The CDR3 sequence is 15 residues long. The V end lost 0 bases, the J end lost 2 bases, and 10 bases lay between the germline ends. Germline V gives CDR1 KGHSY, CDR2 FQNENV. CDR3 nucleotides: TGTGCCAGCAGCCAATCGGAGAGAGGGCAAGAGACCCAGTACTTC. Translated: CASSQSERGQETQYF.

J is TRBJ2-6 and V is TRBV12-5; D perhaps matches TRBD2 (5 bases). CDR3 length equals 17 residues. Deletions cut 2 bases from V and 2 bases from J, with 13 bases between. The germline gives CDR1 LGHNT, CDR2 FRNRAP. The CDR3 DNA sequence: TGTGCTAGTGGTTTGACTCCCCCCGGGGCTGGGGCCAACGTCCTGACTTTC. It translates to CASGLTPPGAGANVLTF.

The V call is TRBV13, the J call TRBJ2-2, with D possibly being TRBD2 (6 bases). The ends were cut back, 6 bases at V and 4 bases at J, with 9 bases in the middle. Germline-derived CDR1 and CDR2 are PRHDT and FYEKMQ (reference sequence). The CDR3 is 13 residues long. CDR3 coding DNA: TGTGCCAGCAGACCCGGGGGCACCGGGGAGCTGTTTTTT. This encodes CASRPGGTGELFF.

This sequence joins TRBV28 and TRBJ2-7; the match to TRBD2 covers 8 bases. The CDR3 is 14 residues long. The junction had 7 bases not matched to a gene; V was cut back by 5 bases and J by 4 bases. The V gene's germline CDR1 is MDHEN and CDR2 SYDVKM. The CDR3 here is CASSLGGGKYEQYF. The DNA for the CDR3 is TGTGCCAGCAGTCTCGGGGGGGGGAAGTACGAGCAGTACTTC.

The chain combines TRBV9 with TRBJ2-3, with D unclear. Germline CDR1 is SGDLS and CDR2 is YYNGEE. There are 14 residues in the CDR3. Trimming took 0 bases from V and 5 from J, leaving 10 bases between them. As DNA, the CDR3 is TGTGCCAGCAGCGTAGAGAGCCTCGGAGATACGCAGTATTTT. Translating it yields CASSVESLGDTQYF. Variable domain in full (rest from reference TRBV9 and TRBJ2-3): DSGVTQTPKHLITATGQRVTLRCSPRSGDLSVYWYQQSLDQGLQFLIQYYNGEERAKGNILERFSAQQFPDLHSELNLSSLELGDSALYFCASSVESLGDTQYFGPGTRLTVL.

The chain links TRBV6-4 to TRBJ1-3; 7 bases are a match to TRBD1. The CDR3 covers 15 residues. The V gene end was trimmed by 6 bases and the J gene end by 0 bases; junction bases not matched to a gene: 5. Germline CDR1 and CDR2: MRHNA and SNTAGT. CDR3 sequence: CASSLDRASGNTIYF. The CDR3 region has the DNA TGTGCCAGCAGCCTAGACAGGGCCTCTGGAAACACCATATATTTT.

The chain has TRBV2 and TRBJ2-4; 9 bases align to TRBD2. Germline trimming cut 7 bases from V and 9 bases from J; bases unmatched to any gene: 10. The germline V gene encodes CDR1 SNHLY and CDR2 FYNNEI. The CDR3 sequence is 14 residues long. CDR3 in amino acids: CASNLAGALSIQYF. DNA for the CDR3: TGTGCCAGCAACTTAGCGGGGGCACTTTCCATTCAGTACTTC.

A note on this clone: The same CDR3 can be traced to other DNA sequences in this sample. V is TRBV18 and J is TRBJ1-5, with D perhaps matching TRBD1 (6 bases). This CDR3 is built from 14 residues. V lost 3 bases, J lost 2 bases, and 8 bases lay in between. Germline V CDR1 and CDR2: KGHSH, LQKENI. In nucleotides, the CDR3 is TGTGCCAGCTCACCCAGACAGGGCAATCAGCCCCAGCATTTT. Translated: CASSPRQGNQPQHF.

Of note for this clone: A read error may account for a junction end that differs from germline. V usage is TRBV18 and J usage is TRBJ2-7; 7 nucleotides align to TRBD1. From germline, CDR1 is KGHSH and CDR2 LQKENI. CDR3 length: 9 amino acids. The CDR3 loop is CASSPHRGF. CDR3 coding DNA: TGTGCCAGCTCACCCCACAGGGGCTTC.

This chain joins TRBV5-6 and TRBJ2-1; D may be TRBD1 (6 bases). The CDR3 has 13 residues. Looked up from germline, CDR1 is SGHDT and CDR2 is YYEEEE. V was cut by 0 bases and J by 6 bases, with 7 bases left in between. As DNA, the CDR3 is TGTGCCAGCAGCTTGGGCAGGGGCAATGAGCAGTTCTTC. Translation gives CASSLGRGNEQFF.